The 5 T cell receptor beta chains below come from one sample, sequenced in a study of T-cell reconstitution after alpha-beta-depleted transplantation in children (dated by TCRdb to 2016 to 2017). The method behind the library was PCR. The sequencer was an Illumina HiSeq 2500. To normalize quantification of the TCRbeta repertoire, the TCR libraries were built with molecular barcoding that relied on unique molecular identifiers. TCRdb passed the public sequencing reads through fastp at Q25 and MiXCR, retaining productive beta sequences. Rows matching on CDR3 protein sequence are summarized as one entry with the most common DNA and genes. Present in this sample are about 350,000 distinct CDR3 sequences, about an eighth of which were seen just once. In total, the top ten clones hold about 3.9% of the sample. Sequenced material: PBMCs, taken from the stem cell graft. The receptors derive from a human donor who donated a stem cell graft to a child with Fanconi anemia.

This clonotype has a handful of counts. The chain uses TRBV28 and TRBJ1-5; no clear D gene. Trimming left V 4 bases short and J 1 base short, with 11 bases between. The CDR3 has 15 residues. Germline lookup yields CDR1 MDHEN and CDR2 SYDVKM. This CDR3 reads CASSSLRASNQPQHF. DNA of the CDR3: TGTGCCAGCAGTTCGCTGCGAGCCAGCAATCAGCCCCAGCATTTT.

This clonotype showed up many times. The genes are TRBV5-5 and TRBJ2-5, with D possibly being TRBD1 or TRBD2 (7 bases each). CDR1 and CDR2 from the germline V gene are SGHKS and YYEKEE (reference sequence). The CDR3 is made up of 16 amino acids. Trimming took off 4 bases at V and 5 bases at J, with 21 bases between the two ends. CDR3 region: CASSAIPGGGPETQYF. CDR3 nucleotide sequence: TGTGCCAGCAGCGCTATTCCAGGGGGGGGCCCGGAGACCCAGTACTTC.

This clonotype turned up a few times. The rearrangement uses TRBV20-1 and TRBJ2-1; tentatively, D is TRBD1 or TRBD2 (5 bases each). V lost 8 bases, J lost 1 base, and 12 bases lay in between. CDR1 and CDR2 (germline): DFQATT, SNEGSKA (reference sequence). This CDR3 has 13 amino acids. The CDR3 reads CSFMGVSYNEQFF. DNA of the CDR3: TGCAGTTTTATGGGGGTTTCCTACAATGAGCAGTTCTTC.

V is TRBV3-1 and J is TRBJ1-6; D remains ambiguous. From germline, CDR1 is LGHDT and CDR2 YNNKEL (reference sequence). There are 12 residues in the CDR3. V was shortened by 3 bases and J by 13 bases, with 10 bases between the two germline ends. The CDR3 reads CASSQAEAPLHF. In DNA form, the CDR3 reads TGTGCCAGCAGCCAGGCCGAGGCGCCCCTCCACTTT.

This clonotype was seen ten or more times. The DNA for the CDR3 is TGTGCCAGCAGCTTGGACAGCGACCACACAGATACGCAGTATTTT. Its translation is CASSLDSDHTDTQYF. V gene TRBV5-5 combines with J gene TRBJ2-3, with unresolved D. The CDR3 spans 15 residues. V lost 0 bases to trimming and J lost 2 bases, with 10 bases between them. CDR1 is SGHKS, CDR2 YYEKEE, per germline (reference sequence). The variable domain in full, with the rest retrieved from reference TRBV5-5 and TRBJ2-3, is DAGVTQSPTHLIKTRGQQVTLRCSPISGHKSVSWYQQVLGQGPQFIFQYYEKEERGRGNFPDRFSARQFPNYSSELNVNALLLGDSALYLCASSLDSDHTDTQYFGPGTRLTVL.